The rows below give T cell receptor beta chains drawn from one sample of a study of blood T cell repertoires in COVID-19. Generated by immunoSEQ multiplex PCR, the TCRdb table keeps only in-frame clones and is missing some. The table includes about 52,000 clones, about 90% detected once. The sequenced material came from peripheral blood. The receptors come from a human donor in a cohort sampled during active COVID-19. The CDR3 runs from the conserved cysteine through the conserved F or W. The size field is filled for only some rows; it gives once, few, many or a size class.

>TRBV5-1|-|TRBJ2-2
CASSGSGSWYTGELFF
>TRBV27|-|TRBJ2-1
CASSLSGGVHEQFF
>TRBV9|-|TRBJ2-3
CASSFSGRRVDTQYF
>TRBV12-3/TRBV12-4|-|TRBJ1-1
CASSLSKNTEAFF
>TRBV7-9|-|TRBJ2-1
CASSLGPGNEQFF
>TRBV2|-|TRBJ2-1
CASSKREADEQFF
>TRBV19|-|TRBJ2-3
CASSPQADGDTQYF
>TRBV15|once|TRBJ1-3
CATRQSSGNTIYF
>TRBV19|once|TRBJ2-7
CASSQGAIRYEQYF
>TRBV28|once|TRBJ2-1
CASSLMEEVKYNEQFF
>TRBV3-1/TRBV3-2|-|TRBJ2-1
CASSQGVGQGAGYNEQFF
>TRBV27|-|TRBJ2-3
CASSLEWGRYTDTQYF
>TRBV28|-|TRBJ2-7
CASSPDSPAREQYF
>TRBV7-9|-|TRBJ2-1
CASSLGMGGSNEQFF
>TRBV3-1/TRBV3-2|-|TRBJ1-1
CASSYMRNEAFF
>TRBV5-4|-|TRBJ2-3
CASSPGGGGTDTQYF
>TRBV5-5|-|TRBJ1-1
CASSFVSGTEAFF
>TRBV6-5|-|TRBJ1-1
CASSTNMNTEAFF
>TRBV7-3|-|TRBJ2-2
CASSLTRNTGELFF
>TRBV12-3/TRBV12-4|-|TRBJ1-1
CASSNTGVTEAFF
>TRBV5-6|-|TRBJ2-3
CASSPLTSGRATDTQYF